This T cell receptor beta chain was retrieved from a study of blood T cell repertoires in COVID-19 (dated by TCRdb to 2020 to 2022). Study-wide context: The collaborator samples originated in the United States, Italy and Spain and spanned the acute and convalescent phases of COVID-19. The prospective study material was composed of cDNA or gDNA derived from T cells, B-cell-depleted T cells, or PBMCs. Deeply sampled blood TCRbeta repertoires from subjects exposed to, actively infected with, or recovered from COVID-19 were included in the dataset. The repertoires were released in a freely available public database intended as a resource for research on the immune response to SARS-CoV-2. Samples came from the ongoing ImmuneRACE study (first 160 participants) plus 1,254 subjects from 6 global collaborators. A de-identified subject ID, COVID-19 status, age in years and sex were almost always included in the sample metadata. Where HLA class I and class II types were available, the types were taken from metadata supplied by the sample provider, not from assay-based typing.

The immunoSEQ Assay, a bias-controlled multiplex PCR, was used to amplify TCRbeta CDR3 regions from genomic DNA. In the authors' own workflow: The number of nucleated cells in each sample was estimated by amplification of reference gene primers within the assay. Sequence reads were collapsed and filtered to measure the absolute abundance of every unique TCRbeta CDR3 rearrangement. For each sample, productive Simpson clonality was calculated by taking the square root of Simpson's diversity index across productive rearrangements. Entries here come from immuneACCESS through TCRdb and include only in-frame sequences with V and J called. Some clones fail to appear in such tables; in the studies checked, an unresolved V gene covers under half of the shortfall, and the cause of the remainder is unknown. The V and J calls and clone size come from that table; D and trimming were worked out from the DNA. The sample has some 530,000 clones on record, more than 85% of them singletons. The ten largest clones capture roughly 8.5% of the sample.

Enrolling through a virtual design, the prospective study's participants ranged in age from roughly 18 to 95 years and lived across 20 to 25 United States geographic areas. To assign participants to cohorts, the prospective study relied on clinical history that participants themselves reported in a screening survey and a study questionnaire. ImmuneRACE Cohort 3 recovered participants were defined by two consecutive negative NP/OP PCR tests, healthcare professional clearance, or symptom resolution. In the prospective study, mobile phlebotomists collected whole blood, serum and a nasopharyngeal or oropharyngeal swab from each participant. Additional blood draws and questionnaires over an approximately two-month period could optionally be provided by prospective study participants. Before DNA extraction, blood samples from the prospective study were shipped at room temperature or frozen. Results the study describes overall, beyond this receptor: How much clinical and demographic metadata was included differed by source and by participant, and the metadata was provided uncurated.

V is pared back by 5 bases and J by 5 bases, with 9 bases lying between the germline termini. CDR3 length: 12 amino acids, cysteine to phenylalanine. Just the 36-base CDR3 DNA is kept, in frame starting at base 1. Based on the germline V gene, the CDR1 and CDR2 sequences are MNHEY and SVGAGI. Of note for this clone: No cognate antigen has been identified for it. Nothing much larger sits one base from this clone, and base qualities are not available.

The chain was built from TRBV6-5 and TRBJ1-2; TRBD1 is perhaps the D gene, given 5 matching bases. The sequencing sample was made of PBMCs or T cells enriched from blood (not recorded which). This TCR came from a woman in her sixties who had recovered from COVID-19. The DNA sequence is as follows: TGTGCCAGCAGTCCAGGGACTTATGGCTACACCTTC. This codes for CASSPGTYGYTF.